Below are 2 T cell receptor beta chains sequenced from a single sample in a study of low-dose radiotherapy and immunotherapy resistance in tumors. Alpha and beta chains were covered, as first-strand cDNA relied on TRAV- and TRBV-specific primers. The authors amplified TCRs for about 20 PCR cycles with a constant-region primer and a V-primer adapter. Each CDR3 protein is one row after TCRdb ran MiXCR on the reads. The table shows tens of thousands of distinct CDR3 sequences, with around 30% occurring only once. Time point noted: before trial treatment. The sample in question was PBMCs, obtained before treatment. The receptors were sampled from a female donor with ovarian cancer.

The chain has TRBV24-1 and TRBJ2-1; 10 bases map to TRBD2. V gave up 3 bases and J gave up 6 bases; unmatched junction bases: 7. The CDR3 has 16 residues. Germline CDR1 reads KGHDR; CDR2 reads SFDVKD. The CDR3 DNA is TGTGCCACCAGTGATCCTAGCGGGAGCGTAGGCAATGAGCAGTTCTTC. Encoded protein: CATSDPSGSVGNEQFF.

This clonotype turned up a few times. The chain links TRBV19 to TRBJ2-5, with 8 bases aligning to TRBD1. The V and J ends lost 9 bases and 2 bases, in that order; junction bases with no gene match: 5. The CDR3 length is 13 residues. Germline CDR1 reads LNHDA; CDR2 reads SQIVND (reference sequence). The CDR3 region is CASRNRGQETQYF. The CDR3 DNA reads TGTGCCAGCAGGAACAGGGGGCAAGAGACCCAGTACTTC. Drawing the rest from reference TRBV19 and TRBJ2-5, the complete variable domain is DGGITQSPKYLFRKEGQNVTLSCEQNLNHDAMYWYRQDPGQGLRLIYYSQIVNDFQKGDIAEGYSVSREKKESFPLTVTSAQKNPTAFYLCASRNRGQETQYFGPGTRLLVL.